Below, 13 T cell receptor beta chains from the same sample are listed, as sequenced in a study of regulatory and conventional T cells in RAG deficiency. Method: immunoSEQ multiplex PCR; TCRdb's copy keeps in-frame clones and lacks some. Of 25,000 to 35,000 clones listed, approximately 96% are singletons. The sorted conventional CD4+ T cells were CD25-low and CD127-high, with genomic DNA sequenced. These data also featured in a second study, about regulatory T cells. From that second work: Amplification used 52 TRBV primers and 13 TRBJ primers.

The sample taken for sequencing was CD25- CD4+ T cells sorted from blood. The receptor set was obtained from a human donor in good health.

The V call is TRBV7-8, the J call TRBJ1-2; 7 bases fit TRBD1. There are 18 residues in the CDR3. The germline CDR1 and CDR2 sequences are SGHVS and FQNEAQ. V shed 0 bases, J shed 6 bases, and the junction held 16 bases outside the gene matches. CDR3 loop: CASSLAPGTASAVHGYTF. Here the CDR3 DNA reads TGTGCCAGCAGCTTAGCCCCCGGGACAGCCTCCGCCGTTCATGGCTACACCTTC.

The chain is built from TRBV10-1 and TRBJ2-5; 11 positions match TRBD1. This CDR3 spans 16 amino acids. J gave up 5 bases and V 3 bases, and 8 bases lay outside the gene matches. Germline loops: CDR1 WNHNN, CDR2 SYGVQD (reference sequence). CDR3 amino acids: CASSDSGQGADETQYF. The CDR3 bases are TGCGCCAGCAGTGATTCTGGACAGGGGGCCGATGAGACCCAGTACTTC.

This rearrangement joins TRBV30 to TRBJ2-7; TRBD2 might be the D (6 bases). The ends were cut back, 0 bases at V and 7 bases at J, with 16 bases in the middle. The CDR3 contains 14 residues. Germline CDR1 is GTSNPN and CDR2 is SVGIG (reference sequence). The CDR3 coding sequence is TGTGCCTGGAGTGTAGAAGTCGGGGGTGCAGAGCAGTACTTC. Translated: CAWSVEVGGAEQYF.

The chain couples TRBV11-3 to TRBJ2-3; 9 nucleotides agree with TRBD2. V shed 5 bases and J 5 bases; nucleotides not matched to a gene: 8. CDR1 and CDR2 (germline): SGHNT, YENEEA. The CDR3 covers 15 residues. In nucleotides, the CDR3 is TGTGCCAGCAGCCTTGGGACTAGCAGTATAGATACGCAGTATTTT. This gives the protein CASSLGTSSIDTQYF.

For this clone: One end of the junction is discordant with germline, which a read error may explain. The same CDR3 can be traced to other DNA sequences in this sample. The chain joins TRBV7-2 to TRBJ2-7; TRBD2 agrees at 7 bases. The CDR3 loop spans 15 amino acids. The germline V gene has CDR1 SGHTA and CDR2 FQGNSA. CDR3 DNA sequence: TGCGCCAGCAGCTTTGCGGGGGTTAAAACCTACGAGCAGTACTTC. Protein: CASSFAGVKTYEQYF.

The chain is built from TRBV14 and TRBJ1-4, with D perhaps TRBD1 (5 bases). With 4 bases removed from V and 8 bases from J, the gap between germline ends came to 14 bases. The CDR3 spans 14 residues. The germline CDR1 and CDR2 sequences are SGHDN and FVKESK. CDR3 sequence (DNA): TGTGCCAGCAGCCGCTTGACAGCCGCAGAAAAACTGTTTTTT. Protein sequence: CASSRLTAAEKLFF.

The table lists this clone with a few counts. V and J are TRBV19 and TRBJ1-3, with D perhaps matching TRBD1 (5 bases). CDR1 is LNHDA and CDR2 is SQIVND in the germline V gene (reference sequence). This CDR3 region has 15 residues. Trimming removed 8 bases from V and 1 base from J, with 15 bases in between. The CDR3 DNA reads TGTGCCAGTGTCAGTGGGGCGCCGTCTGGAAACACCATATATTTT. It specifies CASVSGAPSGNTIYF.

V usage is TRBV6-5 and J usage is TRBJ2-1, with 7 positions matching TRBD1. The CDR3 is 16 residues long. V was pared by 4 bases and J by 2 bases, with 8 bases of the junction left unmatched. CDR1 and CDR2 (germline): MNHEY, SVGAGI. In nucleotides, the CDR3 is TGTGCCAGCAGTTCCCCATCGACAGGGACCTACAATGAGCAGTTCTTC. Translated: CASSSPSTGTYNEQFF.

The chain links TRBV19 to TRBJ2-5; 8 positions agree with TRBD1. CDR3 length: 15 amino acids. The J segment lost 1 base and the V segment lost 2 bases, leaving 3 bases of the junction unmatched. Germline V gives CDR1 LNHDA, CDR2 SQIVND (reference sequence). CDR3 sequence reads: CASSITGGFQETQYF. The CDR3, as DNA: TGTGCCAGTAGTATAACAGGGGGATTCCAAGAGACCCAGTACTTC.

The CDR3 nucleotides are TGCGCCAGCAGCTTGGGAGGGGGCGCAGTTAGGGCTGAAGCTTTCTTT. Protein sequence: CASSLGGGAVRAEAFF. This chain links TRBV5-1 with TRBJ1-1; 7 bases fit TRBD1. J gave up 6 bases and V 0 bases, and 11 bases lay outside the gene matches. Germline values: CDR1 SGHRS, CDR2 YFSETQ. The CDR3 spans 16 residues.

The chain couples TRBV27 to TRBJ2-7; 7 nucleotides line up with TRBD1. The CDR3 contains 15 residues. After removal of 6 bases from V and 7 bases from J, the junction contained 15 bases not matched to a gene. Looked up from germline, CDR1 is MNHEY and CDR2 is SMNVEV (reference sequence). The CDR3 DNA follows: TGTGCCAGCAGACTGATCGAGGGGGCGCTGGGGGAGCAGTACTTC. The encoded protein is CASRLIEGALGEQYF.

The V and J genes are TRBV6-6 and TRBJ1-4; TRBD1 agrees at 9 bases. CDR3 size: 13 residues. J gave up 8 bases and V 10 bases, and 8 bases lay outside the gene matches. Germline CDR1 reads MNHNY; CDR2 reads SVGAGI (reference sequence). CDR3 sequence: CATSGTGKEKLFF. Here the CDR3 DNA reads TGTGCCACGTCCGGGACAGGGAAAGAAAAACTGTTTTTT.

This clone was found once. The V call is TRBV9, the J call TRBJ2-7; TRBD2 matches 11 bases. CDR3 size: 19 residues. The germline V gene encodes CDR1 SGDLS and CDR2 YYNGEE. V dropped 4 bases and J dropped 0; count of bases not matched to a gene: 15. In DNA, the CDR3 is TGTGCCAGCAGCCCGACGGGCACTAGCGGGGGTGTAAGCTCCTACGAGCAGTACTTC. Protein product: CASSPTGTSGGVSSYEQYF.